These T cell receptor beta chains were read from a single sample in a study of CD4 T cells in relation to SARS-CoV-2 and coronaviruses. Clones were sequenced by immunoSEQ multiplex PCR, and TCRdb holds only the in-frame ones, with some missing. The sample has 30,000 to 45,000 clones; more than 75% are singletons. Sequencing input: memory CD4+ T cells from PBMCs. These receptor sequences come from an adult with COVID-19. Each CDR3 is given with its conserved first and last residue. A D gene is named only where the DNA matches it firmly. Size is omitted from some rows. Given values are once, few, many or a class for expanded clones.

J	V	size	D	DNA	CDR3
TRBJ2-7	TRBV11-3	-	-	TGTGCCAGCAGCTTAAAGAGGGCAGAACCTACCTACGAGCAGTACTTC	CASSLKRAEPTYEQYF
TRBJ2-2	TRBV27	-	-	TGTGCCAGCAGAAAAGACTCGGGGAACACCGGGGAGCTGTTTTTT	CASRKDSGNTGELFF
TRBJ2-1	TRBV7-2	-	-	TGTGCCAGCAGCTTAACCAGGCCCTCCTACAATGAGCAGTTCTTC	CASSLTRPSYNEQFF
TRBJ2-3	TRBV7-6	-	TRBD2	TGTGCCAGCAGCCTGGGATCCGGGACTAGCGGGGGGGATACGCAGTATTTT	CASSLGSGTSGGDTQYF
TRBJ2-5	TRBV11-2	-	TRBD2	TGTGCCAGCAGCTTAGCTAGCGGGGGGGCCGTAGAGACCCAGTACTTC	CASSLASGGAVETQYF
TRBJ2-1	TRBV7-3	once	TRBD1	TGTGCCAGCAGCTTAGACAGGGGGCTGTACAATGAGCAGTTCTTC	CASSLDRGLYNEQFF
TRBJ2-7	TRBV11-2	-	TRBD1	TGTGCCAGCAGCTTAGATCCAGGGGGATACTTC	CASSLDPGGYF
TRBJ2-5	TRBV19	-	TRBD2	TGTGCCACTAGAGCGGGGGGGCCGTTGGAGACCCAGTACTTC	CATRAGGPLETQYF
TRBJ2-7	TRBV1	-	-	TGCACCAGCAGCCAAGATTTTCCGACCCAGTGCTACGAGCAGTACTTC	CTSSQDFPTQCYEQYF
TRBJ2-5	TRBV28	-	TRBD2	TGTGCCAGCAGCTATAGCGGGGGGAGCAGAGAGACCCAGTACTTC	CASSYSGGSRETQYF
TRBJ2-3	TRBV5-1	-	-	TGCGCCAGCAGCTTGGAAGGGGTCAGCACAGATACGCAGTATTTT	CASSLEGVSTDTQYF
TRBJ2-7	TRBV7-8	-	TRBD2	TGTGCCAGCCGCCGAGGGGACCGTTACGGACTAGCGGGGGGTTCCTACGAGCAGTACTTC	CASRRGDRYGLAGGSYEQYF
TRBJ1-4	TRBV5-1	-	TRBD1	TGCGCCAGCAGGTCACAGGGGGCGCAGGAAAAACTGTTTTTT	CASRSQGAQEKLFF
TRBJ2-3	TRBV5-1	-	-	TGCGCCAGCGGCGCTAAAACTCACGGGAGCGGAGATACGCAGTATTTT	CASGAKTHGSGDTQYF
TRBJ1-5	TRBV19	-	-	TGTGCCAGTAGTATAGATCATAGTGGTTGGCAGCCCCAGCATTTT	CASSIDHSGWQPQHF
TRBJ1-5	TRBV24-1	-	TRBD1	TGTGCCACCAACTTTACAGGGGGCGGGAGAGGACAGCCCCAGCATTTT	CATNFTGGGRGQPQHF
TRBJ2-3	TRBV7-9	-	TRBD2	TGTGCCAGCAGCTTCCAGCGGGGGGGCCTAGGGGATACGCAGTATTTT	CASSFQRGGLGDTQYF
TRBJ1-4	TRBV7-8	few	TRBD1	TGTGCCAGCAGCTTAGGCAGGGGGTCTGAAAGTGAAAAACTGTTTTTT	CASSLGRGSESEKLFF
TRBJ2-7	TRBV24-1	-	TRBD1	TGTGCCACCAGTGATTCCGGGACAGGCTTTGAGCAGTACTTC	CATSDSGTGFEQYF
TRBJ2-4	TRBV3-1/TRBV3-2	once	-	TGTGCCAGCAGCCAATGGCAGGGGATTGTCAAAAACATTCAGTACTTC	CASSQWQGIVKNIQYF
TRBJ2-3	TRBV7-8	-	-	TGTGCCAGCAGCCGCAAAACTACTAGCACAGATACGCAGTATTTT	CASSRKTTSTDTQYF
TRBJ2-1	TRBV30	-	-	TGTGCCTGGAATCTCCGGGACGCCGCCTACAATGAGCAGTTCTTC	CAWNLRDAAYNEQFF
TRBJ2-7	TRBV7-2	-	-	TGTGCCAGCAGCCCTAGGGGGGGCGCCTACGAGCAGTACTTC	CASSPRGGAYEQYF
TRBJ2-6	TRBV14	-	-	TGTGCCAGCAGCCAAGCCGGCCAGGGCAGCTCTGGGGCCAACGTCCTGACTTTC	CASSQAGQGSSGANVLTF
TRBJ1-1	TRBV11-3	-	-	TGTGCCAGCAGCCTCCGGGCCGGAAACACTGAAGCTTTCTTT	CASSLRAGNTEAFF
TRBJ1-5	TRBV6-5	-	-	TGTGCCAGCGGGGGCAATCAGCCCCAGCATTTT	CASGGNQPQHF
TRBJ1-5	TRBV2	-	-	TGTGCCAGCAGTGTGGAGGTTCAGCCCCAGCATTTT	CASSVEVQPQHF
TRBJ2-3	TRBV11-3	-	-	TGTGCCAGCAGCTTAGAGGTCTTATCCACAGATACGCAGTATTTT	CASSLEVLSTDTQYF
TRBJ2-1	TRBV6-5	-	-	TGTGCCAGCACCACTAACAATGAGCAGTTCTTC	CASTTNNEQFF
TRBJ2-5	TRBV1	-	-	TGCACCAGCAGCCCCGGACTAGCAGACCAAGAGACCCAGTACTTC	CTSSPGLADQETQYF
TRBJ1-2	TRBV4-1	-	-	TGCGCCAGCAACGGCGGAAAGGGAGCAGCTAACTATGGCTACACCTTC	CASNGGKGAANYGYTF
TRBJ1-2	TRBV28	once	-	TGTGCCAGCAGTTACAGGGAACCGACTAACTATGGCTACACCTTC	CASSYREPTNYGYTF